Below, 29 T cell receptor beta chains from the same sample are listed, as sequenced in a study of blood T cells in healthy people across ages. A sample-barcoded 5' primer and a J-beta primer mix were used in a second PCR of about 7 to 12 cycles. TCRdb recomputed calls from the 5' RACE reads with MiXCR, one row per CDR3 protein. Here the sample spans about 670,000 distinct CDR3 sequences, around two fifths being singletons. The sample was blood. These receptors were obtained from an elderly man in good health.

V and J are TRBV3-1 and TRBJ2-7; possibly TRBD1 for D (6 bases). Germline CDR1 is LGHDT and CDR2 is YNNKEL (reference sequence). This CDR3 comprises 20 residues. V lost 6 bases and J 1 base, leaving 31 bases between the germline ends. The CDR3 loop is CASRRNREKNQRVGSYEQYF. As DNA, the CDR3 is TGTGCCAGCAGACGGAACAGGGAAAAAAACCAAAGAGTGGGATCCTACGAGCAGTACTTC.

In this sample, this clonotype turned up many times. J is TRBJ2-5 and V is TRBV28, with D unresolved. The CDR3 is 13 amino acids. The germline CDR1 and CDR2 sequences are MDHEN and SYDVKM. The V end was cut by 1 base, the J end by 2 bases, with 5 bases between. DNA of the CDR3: TGTGCCAGCAGTTTATTCGGGCAAGAGACCCAGTACTTC. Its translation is CASSLFGQETQYF.

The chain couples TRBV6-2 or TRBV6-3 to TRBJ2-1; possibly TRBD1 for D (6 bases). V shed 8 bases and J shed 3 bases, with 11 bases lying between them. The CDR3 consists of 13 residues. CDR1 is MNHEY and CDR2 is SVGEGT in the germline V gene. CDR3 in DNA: TGTGCCAGCGGACAGTCCATCTACAATGAGCAGTTCTTC. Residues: CASGQSIYNEQFF.

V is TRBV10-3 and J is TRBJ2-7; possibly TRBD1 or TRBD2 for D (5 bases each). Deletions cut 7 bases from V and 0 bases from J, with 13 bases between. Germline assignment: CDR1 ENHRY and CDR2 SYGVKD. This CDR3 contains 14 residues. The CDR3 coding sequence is TGTGCCATCACCCGGGACCCATACTCCTACGAGCAGTACTTC. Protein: CAITRDPYSYEQYF.

The CDR3 DNA sequence: TGCAGTGCTACGGACCTTCGGGGTGAGGCTTTCTTT. Encoded protein: CSATDLRGEAFF. This sequence joins TRBV20-1 and TRBJ1-1, with D hard to call. This CDR3 comprises 12 residues. Germline CDR1 DFQATT, CDR2 SNEGSKA (reference sequence). V shed 4 bases and J shed 11 bases, with 17 bases lying between them.

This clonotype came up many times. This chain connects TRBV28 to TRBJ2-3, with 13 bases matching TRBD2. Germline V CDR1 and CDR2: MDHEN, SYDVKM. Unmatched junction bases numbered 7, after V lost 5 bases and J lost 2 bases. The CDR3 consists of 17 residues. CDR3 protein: CASSPGTSGANTDTQYF. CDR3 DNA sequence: TGTGCCAGCAGTCCCGGGACTAGCGGGGCCAACACAGATACGCAGTATTTT.

CDR3 coding DNA: TGTGCCAGCAGCCAAGATGGTGGGGGAATCTCCTACGAGCAGTACTTC. Its protein product is CASSQDGGGISYEQYF. The chain uses TRBV4-2 and TRBJ2-7; D could derive from TRBD1 or TRBD2 (5 bases each). This CDR3 spans 16 amino acids. Trimming took off 0 bases at V and 0 bases at J, with 12 bases between the two ends. Germline loops: CDR1 LGHNA, CDR2 YNFKEQ.

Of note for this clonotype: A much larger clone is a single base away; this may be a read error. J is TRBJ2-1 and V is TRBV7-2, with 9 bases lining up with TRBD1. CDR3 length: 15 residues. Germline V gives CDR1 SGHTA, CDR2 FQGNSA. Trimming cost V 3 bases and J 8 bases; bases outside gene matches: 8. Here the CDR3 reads CASSLGGTGNDEQFF. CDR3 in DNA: TGTGCCAGCAGCTTGGGGGGGACAGGGAACGATGAGCAGTTCTTC.

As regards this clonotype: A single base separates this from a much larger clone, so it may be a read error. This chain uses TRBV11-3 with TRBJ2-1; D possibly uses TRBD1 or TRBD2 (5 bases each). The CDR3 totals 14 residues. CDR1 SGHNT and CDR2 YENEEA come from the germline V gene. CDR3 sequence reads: CTSSPRGGYNEQFF. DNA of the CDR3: TGTACCAGCAGCCCTCGGGGCGGATACAATGAGCAGTTCTTC.

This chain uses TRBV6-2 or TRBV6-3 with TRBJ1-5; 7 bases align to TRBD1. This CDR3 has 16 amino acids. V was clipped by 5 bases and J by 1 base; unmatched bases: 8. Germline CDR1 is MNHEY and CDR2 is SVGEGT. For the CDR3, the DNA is TGTGCCAGCAGTCGAACAGGGGTATCGAGCAATCAGCCCCAGCATTTT. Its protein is CASSRTGVSSNQPQHF.

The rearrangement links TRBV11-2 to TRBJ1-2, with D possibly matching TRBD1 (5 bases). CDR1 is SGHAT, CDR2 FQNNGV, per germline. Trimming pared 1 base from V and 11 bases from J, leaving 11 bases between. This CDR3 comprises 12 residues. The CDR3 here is CASSLGGEGYTF. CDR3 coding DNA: TGTGCCAGCAGCTTAGGGGGGGAGGGTTACACCTTC.

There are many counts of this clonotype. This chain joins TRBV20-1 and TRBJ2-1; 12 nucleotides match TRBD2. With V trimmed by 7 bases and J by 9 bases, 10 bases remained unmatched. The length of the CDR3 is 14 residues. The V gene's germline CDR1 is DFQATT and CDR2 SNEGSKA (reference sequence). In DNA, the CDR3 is TGCAGTGGCCTCGCGACTAGCGGGGGTTTTGAGCAGTTCTTC. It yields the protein CSGLATSGGFEQFF.

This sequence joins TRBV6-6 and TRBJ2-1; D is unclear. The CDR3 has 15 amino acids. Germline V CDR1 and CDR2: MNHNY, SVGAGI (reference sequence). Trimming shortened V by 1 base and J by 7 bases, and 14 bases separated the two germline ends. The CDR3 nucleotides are TGTGCCAGCAGTTACTTAAAGATGTCATCGAATGAGCAGTTCTTC. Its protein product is CASSYLKMSSNEQFF.

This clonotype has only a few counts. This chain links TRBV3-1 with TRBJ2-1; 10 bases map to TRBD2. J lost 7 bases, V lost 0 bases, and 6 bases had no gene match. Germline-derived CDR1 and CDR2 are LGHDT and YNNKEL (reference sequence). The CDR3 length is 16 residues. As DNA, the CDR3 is TGTGCCAGCAGCCAAGAGCCTGGACTAGCGGCTAATGAGCAGTTCTTC. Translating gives CASSQEPGLAANEQFF.

CDR3 sequence reads: CSARDPPGTQYF. In nucleotides, the CDR3 is TGCAGTGCTAGAGATCCACCGGGTACGCAGTATTTT. The gene calls are TRBV20-1 and TRBJ2-3; no firm D call. This CDR3 is built from 12 residues. Per germline, CDR1 DFQATT and CDR2 SNEGSKA (reference sequence). Trimming took 0 bases from V and 8 from J, leaving 9 bases between them.

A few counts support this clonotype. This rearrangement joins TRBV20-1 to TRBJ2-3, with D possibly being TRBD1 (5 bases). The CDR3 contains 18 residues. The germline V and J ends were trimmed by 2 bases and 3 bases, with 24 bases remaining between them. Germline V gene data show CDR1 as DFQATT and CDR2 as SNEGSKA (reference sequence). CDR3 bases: TGCAGTGCTAGACGCCGAACCTGGACATTGATGGAAACAGATACGCAGTATTTT. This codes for CSARRRTWTLMETDTQYF.

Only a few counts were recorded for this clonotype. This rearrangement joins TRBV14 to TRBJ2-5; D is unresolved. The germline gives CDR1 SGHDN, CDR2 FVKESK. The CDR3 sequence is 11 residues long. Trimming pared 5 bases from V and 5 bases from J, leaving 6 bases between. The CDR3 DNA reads TGTGCCAGCAGCTCCTTCGAGACCCAGTACTTC. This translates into CASSSFETQYF.

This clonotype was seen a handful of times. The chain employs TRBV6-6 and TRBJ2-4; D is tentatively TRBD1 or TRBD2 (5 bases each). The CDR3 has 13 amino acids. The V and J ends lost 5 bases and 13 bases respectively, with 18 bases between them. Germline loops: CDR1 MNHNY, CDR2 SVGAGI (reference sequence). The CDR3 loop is CASSDGATIEQYF. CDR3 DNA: TGTGCCAGCAGTGACGGGGCGACTATTGAGCAGTACTTC.

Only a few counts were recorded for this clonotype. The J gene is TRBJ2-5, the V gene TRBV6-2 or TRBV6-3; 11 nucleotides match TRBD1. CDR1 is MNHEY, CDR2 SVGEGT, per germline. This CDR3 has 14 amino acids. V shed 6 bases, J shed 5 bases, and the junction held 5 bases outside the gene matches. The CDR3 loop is CASRYRDRGETQYF. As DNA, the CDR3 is TGTGCCAGCAGATACCGGGACAGGGGGGAGACCCAGTACTTC.

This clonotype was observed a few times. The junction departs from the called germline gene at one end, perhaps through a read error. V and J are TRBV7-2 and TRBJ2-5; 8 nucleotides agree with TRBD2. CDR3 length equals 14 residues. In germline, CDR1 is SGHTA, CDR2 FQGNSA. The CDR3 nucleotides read TGTGCCAGCAGCCTAGCGGGCACAGAAGAGACCCAGTACTTC. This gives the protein CASSLAGTEETQYF.

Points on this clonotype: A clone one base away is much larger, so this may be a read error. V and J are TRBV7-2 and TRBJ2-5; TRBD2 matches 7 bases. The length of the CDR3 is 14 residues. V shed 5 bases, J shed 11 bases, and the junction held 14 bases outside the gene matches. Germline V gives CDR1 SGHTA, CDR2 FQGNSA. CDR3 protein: CASSPEGGAEEQYF. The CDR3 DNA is TGTGCCAGCAGCCCGGAGGGAGGGGCGGAGGAGCAGTACTTC.

The CDR3 DNA follows: TGTGCCAGCTCCATAGTAGGGCCCTACGAGCAGTACTTC. Translating it yields CASSIVGPYEQYF. The V gene is TRBV18, the J gene TRBJ2-7, with unresolved D. Germline assignment: CDR1 KGHSH and CDR2 LQKENI. The germline V and J ends were trimmed by 6 bases and 2 bases, with 11 bases remaining between them. This CDR3 spans 13 amino acids.

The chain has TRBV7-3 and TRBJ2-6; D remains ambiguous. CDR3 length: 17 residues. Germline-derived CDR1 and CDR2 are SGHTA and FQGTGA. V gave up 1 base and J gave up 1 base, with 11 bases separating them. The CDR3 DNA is TGTGCCAGCAGCTTAAACCCCAAGAGTTCTGGGGCCAACGTCCTGACTTTC. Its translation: CASSLNPKSSGANVLTF.

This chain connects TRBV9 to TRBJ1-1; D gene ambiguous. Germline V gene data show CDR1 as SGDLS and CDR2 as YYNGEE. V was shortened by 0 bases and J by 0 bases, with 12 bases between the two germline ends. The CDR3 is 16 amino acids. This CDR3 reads CASSVGSSWVNTEAFF. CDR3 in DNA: TGTGCCAGCAGCGTAGGTTCGAGTTGGGTGAACACTGAAGCTTTCTTT.

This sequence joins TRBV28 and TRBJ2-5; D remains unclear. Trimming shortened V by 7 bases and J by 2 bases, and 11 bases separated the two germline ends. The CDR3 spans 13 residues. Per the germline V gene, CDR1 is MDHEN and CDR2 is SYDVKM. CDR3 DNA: TGTGCCAGCAAGTCGGGCACACAAGAGACCCAGTACTTC. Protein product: CASKSGTQETQYF. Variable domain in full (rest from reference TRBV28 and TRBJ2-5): DVKVTQSSRYLVKRTGEKVFLECVQDMDHENMFWYRQDPGLGLRLIYFSYDVKMKEKGDIPEGYSVSREKKERFSLILESASTNQTSMYLCASKSGTQETQYFGPGTRLLVL.

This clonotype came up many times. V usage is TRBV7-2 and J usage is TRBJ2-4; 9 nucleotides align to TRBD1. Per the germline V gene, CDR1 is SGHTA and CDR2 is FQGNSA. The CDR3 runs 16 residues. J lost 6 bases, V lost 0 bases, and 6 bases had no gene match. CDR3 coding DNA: TGTGCCAGCAGCTTAGCCGGGACAGGGTTCGCAAACATTCAGTACTTC. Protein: CASSLAGTGFANIQYF. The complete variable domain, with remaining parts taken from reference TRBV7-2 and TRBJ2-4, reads GAGVSQSPSNKVTEKGKDVELRCDPISGHTALYWYRQSLGQGLEFLIYFQGNSAPDKSGLPSDRFSAERTGGSVSTLTIQRTQQEDSAVYLCASSLAGTGFANIQYFGAGTRLSVL.

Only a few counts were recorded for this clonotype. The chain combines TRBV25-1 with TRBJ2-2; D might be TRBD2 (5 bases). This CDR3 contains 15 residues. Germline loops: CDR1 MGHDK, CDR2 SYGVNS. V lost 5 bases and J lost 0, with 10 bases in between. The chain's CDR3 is CASSFSVANTGELFF. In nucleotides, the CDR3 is TGTGCCAGCAGTTTTAGCGTAGCGAACACCGGGGAGCTGTTTTTT.

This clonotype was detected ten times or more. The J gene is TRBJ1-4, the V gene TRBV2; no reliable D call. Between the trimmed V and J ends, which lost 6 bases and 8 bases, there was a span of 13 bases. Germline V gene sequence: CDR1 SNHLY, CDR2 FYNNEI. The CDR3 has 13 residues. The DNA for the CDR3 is TGTGCCAGCAGCGGGTTCGACGGGGAAAAACTGTTTTTT. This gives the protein CASSGFDGEKLFF.

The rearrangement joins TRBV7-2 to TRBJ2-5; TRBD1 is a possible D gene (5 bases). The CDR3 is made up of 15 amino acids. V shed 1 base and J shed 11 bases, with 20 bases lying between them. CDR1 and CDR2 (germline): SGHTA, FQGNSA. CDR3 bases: TGTGCCAGCAGCTTAGGCCAGGGTCGCCCCAATGAGCAGTACTTC. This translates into CASSLGQGRPNEQYF.